In this sample, the clone carrying this T cell receptor (beta chain) turned up a few times. Its specificity is unknown. Caucasian individuals from Russia who were healthy and aged about 6 to 90 acted as donors. Looked up from germline, CDR1 is SQVTM and CDR2 is ANQGSEA. Trimming at V came to 6 bases and at J to 6 bases, leaving 10 bases not matched to a gene. The CDR3 is 14 residues long. This record belongs to a study of blood T cells in healthy people across ages. Study-wide results and limits: Unknown CMV status may confound age-related changes in expanded clones. A greater number of naive CD4+ cells and higher diversity distinguished long-lived donors from aged donors.

Next came a second PCR, run for about 6 to 11 cycles, which used a sample-barcoded 5' primer along with a J-beta primer mix. TCRdb re-called the 5' RACE reads with MiXCR, one entry per CDR3 protein. The sample has around 850,000 distinct CDR3 sequences, roughly 34% seen once. Sequencing was done on a sample of blood. This sequence originates from a man younger than 35 in good health. The rearrangement links TRBV29-1 to TRBJ1-2, with 10 bases lining up with TRBD1. The CDR3 nucleotides read TGCAGCGTCGACGGACAGGGGGGGGGAGATGGCTACACCTTC. Amino acids: CSVDGQGGGDGYTF.